The subject of this entry is one T cell receptor (beta chain). What it binds is unknown. This record belongs to a study of glioma-infiltrating T cells. Amplification of TCR alpha and beta CDR3 regions from RNA used iRepertoire nested multiplex PCR. TCRdb reanalysed the multiplex PCR reads using MiXCR and keeps one entry per CDR3 protein. The sample holds about 140,000 distinct CDR3 sequences, roughly two fifths seen once. Whole-study results and caveats: Very few CDR3 sequences were shared between tissue and blood.

V lost 6 bases and J lost 0; bases outside the gene matches: 8. This CDR3 contains 14 residues. Germline V gene lookup returns CDR1 DFQATT and CDR2 SNEGSKA (reference sequence). This clonotype was sampled from a human donor with low-grade glioma or glioblastoma, undergoing nonglioma brain surgery, or in good health (not recorded which). What was sequenced was glioma tissue, nonneoplastic brain tissue, or PBMCs (not recorded which). This rearrangement joins TRBV20-1 to TRBJ2-7, with 7 bases that match TRBD2. The CDR3 DNA is TGCAGTGCAAGAAGCGGGAAAAGCTCCTACGAGCAGTACTTC. As protein: CSARSGKSSYEQYF.